This T cell receptor (beta chain) is drawn from a study of T cells in Graves' hyperthyroidism and ophthalmopathy. This CDR3 spans 14 amino acids. Per the germline V gene, CDR1 is DFQATT and CDR2 is SNEGSKA (reference sequence). V trimming: 5 bases; J trimming: 6 bases; junction bases outside the gene matches: 11. Extraction of PBMCs used 9 to 10 ml of fresh peripheral blood. Regions amplified from RNA transcripts were the TCR beta CDR3 regions. The HTBI primer set drove a first-round RT-PCR of the TCR CDR3. From the multiplex PCR reads, TCRdb called clonotypes with MiXCR, one entry per CDR3 protein. The table lists about 720,000 distinct CDR3 sequences, about a sixth of them singletons.

V and J are TRBV20-1 and TRBJ2-7; 9 nucleotides agree with TRBD1. This sequence originates from a man aged 18 to 30 with Graves' hyperthyroidism. Sequencing input: blood. The CDR3 reads CSAGTGTGTSEQYF. The CDR3 coding sequence is TGCAGTGCTGGGACCGGGACAGGGACTTCCGAGCAGTACTTC.